Sequencing of this TCR beta chain was carried out in a study of identifying expanded T cells in peripheral blood. Whole-study results and caveats: Clone count variance between roughly 2-week samples rose with total template count. About 1.3 clones differed between technical replicates, versus about 15 and 19 over time.

No infections or other immune events were documented during collection. Germline V CDR1 and CDR2: SEHNR, FQNEAQ (reference sequence). The CDR3 runs to 16 residues. V lost 4 bases to trimming and J lost 2 bases; unmatched junction nucleotides: 9. A word on this clone: The target antigen is unknown.

Only in-frame clones appear in the TCRdb table, and some are missing; sequencing was by immunoSEQ multiplex PCR. The sample lists fewer than 60,000 clones, roughly 80% occurring once. This chain connects TRBV7-9 to TRBJ2-3; 7 bases are a match to TRBD1. Sequencing used blood. The receptor comes from a person aged 18 to 70 in good health. CDR3 residues: CASSSKTGLFTDTQYF. CDR3 nucleotide sequence: TGTGCCAGCAGCTCCAAGACAGGGCTTTTCACAGATACGCAGTATTTT.